This note documents a single T cell receptor (beta chain) sequence. The antigen remains unidentified. The source of the sample is a study of T cells in Graves' hyperthyroidism and ophthalmopathy. Amplification of TCR beta CDR3 regions was performed using RNA transcripts as template. The TCR CDR3 was amplified in a first-round RT-PCR using the HTBI primer set. TCRdb called the multiplex PCR reads again in MiXCR, with one record for every CDR3 protein. The data contain roughly 110,000 distinct CDR3 sequences, 16% of them singletons. The definition of stable Graves' hyperthyroidism was no ophthalmopathy progression within 18 months. Patients aged 18 to 65 had newly diagnosed hyperthyroidism that had lasted under 2 months. Thyroid ultrasound and orbital computed tomography, with clinical symptoms and serum thyroxine and TRAb, informed diagnoses. Points from the study as a whole: In validation, the model predicted ophthalmopathy. These predictions came a median about 6 months before onset.

The sequence was collected from a woman in her forties or fifties with Graves' hyperthyroidism. The sequencing input was blood.

The CDR3 nucleotides are TGCAGTGCTAGAGGGCCGGGGCCCCACGAGCAGTACTTC. It yields the protein CSARGPGPHEQYF. The rearrangement joins TRBV20-1 to TRBJ2-7; D might be TRBD1 or TRBD2, each matching 5 bases. Deletions cut 1 base from V and 5 bases from J, with 12 bases between. Germline V gives CDR1 DFQATT, CDR2 SNEGSKA (reference sequence). This CDR3 has 13 residues.